These 7 T cell receptor beta chains share one sample of origin, sequenced in a study of T cells after yellow fever vaccination. TCRdb re-called the 5' RACE reads with MiXCR, one entry per CDR3 protein. Of 300,000 to 350,000 distinct CDR3 sequences listed, 3.5% to 4.5% are singletons. The specimen was PBMCs, collected 5 days after the yellow fever booster vaccination. All receptors come from a man aged 18 to 35 who received the YFV17D yellow fever vaccine.

To note about this clonotype: Compared with germline, one end of the junction differs, possibly owing to a read error. J is TRBJ2-3 and V is TRBV7-3, with a weak D call TRBD1 (6 bases). The CDR3 is made up of 14 amino acids. The germline gives CDR1 SGHTA, CDR2 FQGTGA. Here the CDR3 reads CASCFGQTTDTQYF. CDR3 nucleotide sequence: TGTGCCAGCTGCTTCGGACAGACCACAGATACGCAGTATTTT. The full variable domain, with the rest looked up from reference TRBV7-3 and TRBJ2-3, is GAGVSQTPSNKVTEKGKYVELRCDPISGHTALYWYRQSLGQGPEFLIYFQGTGAADDSGLPNDRFFAVRPEGSVSTLKIQRTERGDSAVYLCASCFGQTTDTQYFGPGTRLTVL.

This clonotype was detected a few times. The gene calls are TRBV27 and TRBJ2-5, with D tentatively TRBD1 or TRBD2 (5 bases each). There are 14 residues in the CDR3. CDR1 MNHEY and CDR2 SMNVEV come from the germline V gene (reference sequence). The V end lost 5 bases, the J end lost 7 bases, and 17 bases lay between the germline ends. CDR3 bases: TGTGCCAGCAGTCCCCGGGGCCTTCGCAGGACCCAGTACTTC. Translation: CASSPRGLRRTQYF.

There are many counts of this clonotype. This chain uses TRBV9 with TRBJ1-2; 7 positions agree with TRBD1. Trimming at V came to 0 bases and at J to 0 bases, leaving 5 bases not matched to a gene. Germline CDR1 and CDR2: SGDLS and YYNGEE. This CDR3 spans 16 amino acids. CDR3 residues: CASSVDNRGANYGYTF. As DNA, the CDR3 is TGTGCCAGCAGCGTAGACAACAGGGGTGCTAACTATGGCTACACCTTC.

The table lists this clonotype with many counts. The J gene is TRBJ2-5, the V gene TRBV5-1, with D perhaps given as TRBD1 or TRBD2 (6 bases each). Germline V CDR1 and CDR2: SGHRS, YFSETQ. The CDR3 has 17 amino acids. Trimming left V 2 bases short and J 4 bases short, with 21 bases between. CDR3 nucleotides: TGCGCCAGCAGCTTTGGAGCCTACTCGGGGGCGATAGAGACCCAGTACTTC. Its protein is CASSFGAYSGAIETQYF.

The J gene is TRBJ2-5, the V gene TRBV9, with 11 bases identical to TRBD2. The length of the CDR3 is 18 residues. The V gene's germline CDR1 is SGDLS and CDR2 YYNGEE. The V gene end was trimmed by 0 bases and the J gene end by 2 bases; junction bases not matched to a gene: 9. For the CDR3, the DNA is TGTGCCAGCAGCGTAGGGCCTAGCGGGGGGCCGGGACAAGAGACCCAGTACTTC. Its translation is CASSVGPSGGPGQETQYF.

Only a few counts were recorded for this clonotype. This chain links TRBV19 with TRBJ2-7, with D perhaps TRBD1 or TRBD2 (6 bases each). CDR3 length equals 15 residues. The V gene's germline CDR1 is LNHDA and CDR2 SQIVND (reference sequence). With 5 bases removed from V and 3 bases from J, the gap between germline ends came to 17 bases. CDR3 sequence: CASSPGAWRGYEQYF. As DNA, the CDR3 is TGTGCCAGTAGTCCAGGGGCCTGGCGGGGCTACGAGCAGTACTTC.

This chain uses TRBV5-1 with TRBJ2-3; 7 bases are shared with TRBD2. The ends lost 7 bases at V and 6 bases at J; junction bases unmatched: 14. Germline V gene lookup returns CDR1 SGHRS and CDR2 YFSETQ. This CDR3 has 15 residues. The CDR3: CASRGVAASRDTQYF. In DNA form, the CDR3 reads TGCGCCAGCCGGGGGGTAGCGGCCTCACGGGATACGCAGTATTTT.